This T cell receptor beta chain emerged from a study of T-cell memory formation after mild COVID-19. Study information: Largely, TCR clusters stayed within a single donor.

Study-level results: Contracting clones from day 15 to 85 had balanced CD4/CD8; later expanders favoured CD4+. Of the contracting clones, CD4+ ones lay mainly in CM and EM, and CD8+ ones in EMRA.

The authors produced TCR alpha and TCR beta cDNA libraries with sample barcodes and UMIs by 5'RACE using constant-segment primers. TCRdb processed the 5' RACE reads anew with MiXCR; each CDR3 protein has one entry. The data contain 400,000 to 500,000 distinct CDR3 sequences, approximately 18% of them seen just once; the ten biggest clones take up 20% to 25%. The table lists this clonotype with a few counts. Its antigen is still unknown. The CDR3 runs to 14 residues. Per germline, CDR1 SGHDT and CDR2 YYEEEE. Between the trimmed V and J ends, which lost 6 bases and 2 bases, there was a span of 12 bases.

The V gene is TRBV5-6, the J gene TRBJ1-5; a weak D match, TRBD1 (5 bases). Sequencing was carried out using PBMCs or a T cell subset sorted from them (not recorded which). The receptor was derived from a man aged 18 to 29 who had mild COVID-19 (a few samples of this study predate the infection). Cell type and time point are not known. The CDR3 here is CASIRDRGNQPQHF. In DNA, the CDR3 is TGTGCCAGCATCCGGGACCGGGGCAATCAGCCCCAGCATTTT.